These T cell receptor beta chains were read from a single sample in a study of blood T cell repertoires in COVID-19. The assay was immunoSEQ multiplex PCR, and TCRdb's table has in-frame clones only and misses some. This table has about 85,000 clones, approximately 89% appearing once. The specimen was peripheral blood. The receptors stem from a man aged 45 to 65 with acute or convalescent COVID-19. Both conserved end residues are part of each CDR3. A D gene is named only where the DNA matches it firmly. Size tells how often a clone was seen (once, few, many) or the class of an expanded clone, and some rows leave it out.

V	J	D	size	CDR3	DNA
TRBV6-2/TRBV6-3	TRBJ1-5	-	-	CASSYHRSGHQPQHF	TGTGCCAGCAGTTACCACAGGTCGGGTCATCAGCCCCAGCATTTT
TRBV19	TRBJ2-2	TRBD2	-	CASSLAGGHGELFF	TGTGCCAGCTCTCTAGCGGGAGGGCACGGGGAGCTGTTTTTT
TRBV3-1/TRBV3-2	TRBJ2-2	TRBD2	-	CASSQRRAGGPMAGELFF	TGTGCCAGCAGCCAGAGACGAGCGGGGGGGCCGATGGCCGGGGAGCTGTTTTTT
TRBV11-2	TRBJ1-2	-	few	CASSFRDGYTF	TGTGCCAGCAGCTTCAGGGATGGCTACACCTTC
TRBV14	TRBJ2-7	-	-	CASSQDRPSLGYEQYF	TGTGCCAGCAGCCAAGATCGGCCTAGCCTGGGCTACGAGCAGTACTTC
TRBV19	TRBJ2-3	-	-	CASSMQGNTDTQYF	TGTGCCAGTAGTATGCAGGGCAACACAGATACGCAGTATTTT
TRBV7-6	TRBJ2-1	-	-	CASSLVAGAYNEQFF	TGTGCCAGCAGCTTAGTCGCGGGGGCGTACAATGAGCAGTTCTTC
TRBV11-2	TRBJ2-3	-	-	CASSLEAGPSTDTQYF	TGTGCCAGCAGCTTAGAGGCGGGCCCTAGCACAGATACGCAGTATTTT
TRBV29-1	TRBJ2-1	TRBD1	once	CSVEATGAFSEQFF	TGCAGCGTTGAAGCGACAGGGGCTTTTAGTGAGCAGTTCTTC
TRBV29-1	TRBJ2-1	TRBD1	-	CSVMRQGSYNEQFF	TGCAGCGTTATGCGACAGGGCTCCTACAATGAGCAGTTCTTC
TRBV9	TRBJ1-1	-	-	CASSVRGMAEAFF	TGTGCCAGCAGCGTCCGGGGAATGGCTGAAGCTTTCTTT
TRBV28	TRBJ1-1	-	-	CASTENMNTEAFF	TGTGCCAGCACGGAGAACATGAACACTGAAGCTTTCTTT
TRBV9	TRBJ1-1	-	-	CASSVGTANTEAFF	TGTGCCAGCAGCGTAGGGACAGCCAACACTGAAGCTTTCTTT
TRBV4-1	TRBJ2-7	-	-	CASSQDRGRVSEQYF	TGCGCCAGCAGCCAAGACAGAGGCAGGGTGAGCGAGCAGTACTTC
TRBV7-6	TRBJ2-2	-	-	CASSLRDSNTGELFF	TGTGCCAGCAGCTTAAGGGACTCGAACACCGGGGAGCTGTTTTTT
TRBV4-3	TRBJ2-3	TRBD1	once	CASSQNPLVGTGADTQYF	TGCGCCAGCAGCCAAAATCCCCTGGTCGGGACAGGGGCAGATACGCAGTATTTT
TRBV2	TRBJ2-1	-	-	CASRYDKLYNEQFF	TGTGCCAGCAGATACGACAAACTCTACAATGAGCAGTTCTTC
TRBV11-2	TRBJ1-1	-	-	CASSLAGRIAEAFF	TGTGCCAGCAGCTTAGCAGGGAGGATCGCTGAAGCTTTCTTT
TRBV7-9	TRBJ2-5	TRBD2	-	CASSLGTREETQYF	TGTGCCAGCAGCTTAGGGACTAGAGAAGAGACCCAGTACTTC
TRBV2	TRBJ1-1	-	-	CASSGWDDRMPEAFF	TGTGCCAGCAGTGGATGGGACGACAGGATGCCTGAAGCTTTCTTT
TRBV2	TRBJ1-2	-	-	CASAVDTALGYTF	TGTGCCAGCGCAGTCGACACGGCCCTTGGCTACACCTTC
TRBV19	TRBJ2-2	-	-	CASTPRPLATGELFF	TGTGCCAGTACCCCTCGGCCCCTAGCAACCGGGGAGCTGTTTTTT
TRBV4-1	TRBJ2-3	-	-	CASSQVLSTDTQYF	TGCGCCAGCAGCCAAGTTCTAAGCACAGATACGCAGTATTTT
TRBV5-6	TRBJ2-7	-	-	CASSSAGGTDEQYF	TGTGCCAGCAGCTCTGCCGGAGGGACGGACGAGCAGTACTTC
TRBV5-1	TRBJ2-2	-	-	CASSLESRYTGELFF	TGCGCCAGCAGCTTGGAGTCCAGATACACCGGGGAGCTGTTTTTT
TRBV29-1	TRBJ2-1	TRBD1	-	CSASGTGGRYNEQFF	TGCAGCGCATCCGGGACAGGGGGCCGGTACAATGAGCAGTTCTTC
TRBV5-1	TRBJ2-3	-	-	CASSPEAGRGTDTQYF	TGCGCCAGCAGCCCGGAAGCGGGGAGGGGGACAGATACGCAGTATTTT
TRBV19	TRBJ1-5	-	-	CASSISLNQPQHF	TGTGCCAGTAGTATATCCCTGAATCAGCCCCAGCATTTT
TRBV2	TRBJ2-2	-	-	CASGGRSRNTGELFF	TGTGCCAGTGGAGGTCGGTCAAGGAACACCGGGGAGCTGTTTTTT
TRBV19	TRBJ1-6	-	-	CASSIFPSSYNSPLHF	TGTGCCAGTAGTATATTTCCGAGCTCCTATAATTCACCCCTCCACTTT
TRBV28	TRBJ2-3	TRBD1	-	CASGGQGAWDTQYF	TGTGCCAGCGGGGGACAGGGGGCTTGGGATACGCAGTATTTT
TRBV6-1	TRBJ1-6	-	-	CASSEFYRSSYNSPLHF	TGTGCCAGCAGTGAATTTTATAGAAGCTCCTATAATTCACCCCTCCACTTT
TRBV7-2	TRBJ2-2	-	-	CASSLVEGPGELFF	TGTGCCAGCAGCTTAGTGGAGGGACCGGGGGAGCTGTTTTTT
TRBV14	TRBJ2-1	-	once	CASSQSLANEQFF	TGTGCCAGCAGCCAGTCTCTAGCGAATGAGCAGTTCTTC
TRBV19	TRBJ1-6	-	-	CASRHLDNSPLHF	TGTGCCAGTAGACATCTTGATAATTCACCCCTCCACTTT
TRBV10-2	TRBJ2-3	TRBD2	-	CASGLAGSDTQYF	TGCGCCAGCGGACTAGCGGGATCAGATACGCAGTATTTT
TRBV18	TRBJ2-2	TRBD2	-	CASSRSEGLAGRDTGELFF	TGTGCCAGCTCACGGTCGGAAGGACTAGCGGGGCGCGACACCGGGGAGCTGTTTTTT
TRBV5-3	TRBJ2-5	TRBD1	-	CARSLRDRVRFETQYF	TGTGCCAGAAGCTTGAGGGACAGGGTACGTTTTGAGACCCAGTACTTC
TRBV4-2	TRBJ1-4	-	-	CASSQDASEGGEKLFF	TGTGCCAGCAGCCAAGATGCGTCCGAGGGAGGTGAAAAACTGTTTTTT
TRBV19	TRBJ1-4	-	-	CASSTGASTNEKLFF	TGTGCCAGTAGTACAGGGGCGTCGACTAATGAAAAACTGTTTTTT
TRBV11-3	TRBJ1-1	-	-	CASSLGQGGNTEAFF	TGTGCCAGCAGCTTAGGTCAGGGTGGGAACACTGAAGCTTTCTTT
TRBV27	TRBJ2-3	-	-	CASSGPLDTDTQYF	TGTGCCAGCAGTGGGCCCCTCGACACAGATACGCAGTATTTT
TRBV29-1	TRBJ1-1	-	-	CSVESGIHTEAFF	TGCAGCGTTGAATCGGGGATCCACACTGAAGCTTTCTTT
TRBV11-2	TRBJ1-4	TRBD1	-	CASSTRQGIGEKLFF	TGTGCCAGCAGCACCCGACAGGGGATTGGTGAAAAACTGTTTTTT
TRBV2	TRBJ1-1	-	-	CAGLMEVNTEAFF	TGTGCCGGCCTTATGGAGGTGAACACTGAAGCTTTCTTT
TRBV3-1/TRBV3-2	TRBJ2-5	TRBD2	-	CASSRGLALRETQYF	TGTGCCAGCAGCCGGGGACTAGCGCTGAGAGAGACCCAGTACTTC
TRBV11-2	TRBJ2-5	TRBD1	-	CASSYNAGTGQETQYF	TGTGCCAGCAGCTATAACGCCGGGACAGGGCAAGAGACCCAGTACTTC
TRBV6-5	TRBJ2-1	TRBD2	-	CASSYRIAGGGNEQFF	TGTGCCAGCAGTTACCGAATAGCGGGGGGTGGCAATGAGCAGTTCTTC
TRBV9	TRBJ2-3	TRBD2	-	CASSPWTSGSTDTQYF	TGTGCCAGCAGCCCCTGGACTAGCGGGAGCACAGATACGCAGTATTTT
TRBV7-2	TRBJ2-5	TRBD2	-	CASSSALAGGPETQYF	TGTGCCAGCAGCTCGGCACTAGCGGGGGGGCCTGAGACCCAGTACTTC
TRBV28	TRBJ1-2	TRBD1	few	CANADRGLSGYTF	TGTGCCAACGCCGACAGGGGGCTTTCTGGCTACACCTTC
TRBV24-1	TRBJ2-5	-	-	CATSDPARGVETQYF	TGTGCCACCAGTGACCCGGCCAGGGGGGTAGAGACCCAGTACTTC
TRBV5-1	TRBJ1-1	-	-	CASSWNAGDTEAFF	TGCGCCAGCAGCTGGAACGCGGGAGACACTGAAGCTTTCTTT
TRBV24-1	TRBJ1-1	-	few	CATSGGANTEAFF	TGTGCCACCAGTGGGGGCGCGAACACTGAAGCTTTCTTT
TRBV19	TRBJ1-4	-	-	CASSIGGSYEKLFF	TGTGCCAGTAGTATCGGGGGGAGCTATGAAAAACTGTTTTTT
TRBV18	TRBJ2-5	TRBD1	-	CASSPRTGKETQYF	TGTGCCAGCTCACCCCGGACAGGGAAAGAGACCCAGTACTTC